These 32 T cell receptor beta chains came from one sample sequenced in a study of response to subunit inactivated influenza vaccine. TCRdb reanalysed the RT-PCR reads using MiXCR and keeps one entry per CDR3 protein. This sample has hundreds of thousands of distinct CDR3 sequences, with about a sixth found just once. Sequenced here: PBMCs from blood, sampled roughly 12 days after vaccination. The source of these receptors is a man aged 45-65 years who received an inactivated influenza vaccine.

This chain joins TRBV9 and TRBJ2-3, with TRBD2 matching over 8 bases. With 2 bases clipped from V and 5 bases from J, the junction kept 4 bases outside the gene matches. The CDR3 has 14 amino acids. CDR1 and CDR2 (germline): SGDLS, YYNGEE. CDR3 region: CASSVASGLDTQYF. Here the CDR3 DNA reads TGTGCCAGCAGCGTGGCTAGCGGGTTAGATACGCAGTATTTT.

The J gene is TRBJ2-1, the V gene TRBV7-9, with TRBD2 matching 8 bases. Germline V gene sequence: CDR1 SEHNR, CDR2 FQNEAQ (reference sequence). Losses at the gene ends were 5 bases for V and 7 bases for J; bases not matched to a gene: 13. The CDR3 covers 16 residues. Written as DNA, the CDR3 is TGTGCCAGCAGCCCCGGGACGGTAGCGGGGAGGAATGAGCAGTTCTTC. This encodes CASSPGTVAGRNEQFF.

This chain connects TRBV7-9 to TRBJ1-6, with a weak D call TRBD1 (5 bases). V was pared by 2 bases and J by 14 bases, with 19 bases between. CDR3 length: 15 residues. Germline V gives CDR1 SEHNR, CDR2 FQNEAQ (reference sequence). This CDR3 is CASSLTSGLSSALHF. The CDR3 DNA is TGTGCCAGCAGCTTAACCTCAGGGCTCTCATCCGCCCTCCACTTT.

V usage is TRBV24-1 and J usage is TRBJ2-1, with 11 bases lining up with TRBD2. The CDR3 is 14 amino acids. Trimming took 2 bases from V and 9 from J; bases not matched to a gene: 2. Germline V gene sequence: CDR1 KGHDR, CDR2 SFDVKD. CDR3 loop: CATSDSLAGGEQFF. CDR3 sequence (DNA): TGTGCCACCAGTGATTCTCTAGCGGGGGGTGAGCAGTTCTTC.

There are a few counts of this clonotype. The V and J genes are TRBV2 and TRBJ2-3, with D possibly called TRBD1 or TRBD2 (5 bases each). CDR3 length equals 17 residues. V was clipped by 5 bases and J by 2 bases, with 20 bases between them. Germline V lookup: CDR1 SNHLY, CDR2 FYNNEI. The CDR3 loop reads CASSSRDGFRFTDTQYF. DNA of the CDR3: TGTGCCAGCAGTAGCCGGGACGGTTTCAGGTTCACAGATACGCAGTATTTT. Based on the CDR3 plus reference TRBV2 and TRBJ2-3, the full variable domain is EPEVTQTPSHQVTQMGQEVILRCVPISNHLYFYWYRQILGQKVEFLVSFYNNEISEKSEIFDDQFSVERPDGSNFTLKIRSTKLEDSAMYFCASSSRDGFRFTDTQYFGPGTRLTVL.

This chain links TRBV5-5 with TRBJ1-2, with TRBD1 as a possible D gene (5 bases). The CDR3 has 18 residues. Trimming removed 2 bases at V and 6 bases at J, with 26 bases between. Germline assignment: CDR1 SGHKS and CDR2 YYEKEE (reference sequence). The CDR3 spells CASSLPPLTGSSGHGYTF. Written as DNA, the CDR3 is TGTGCCAGCAGCTTACCCCCCTTAACAGGATCTTCGGGACATGGCTACACCTTC.

Many counts were recorded for this clonotype. The CDR3 region is CASSLAGAQETQYF. CDR3 in DNA: TGCGCCAGCAGCTTGGCCGGCGCTCAAGAGACCCAGTACTTC. The chain carries TRBV5-1 and TRBJ2-5; D uncertain. The germline gives CDR1 SGHRS, CDR2 YFSETQ. Trimming pared 0 bases from V and 2 bases from J, leaving 8 bases between. This CDR3 comprises 14 residues. Filled out from reference TRBV5-1 and TRBJ2-5, the complete variable domain reads KAGVTQTPRYLIKTRGQQVTLSCSPISGHRSVSWYQQTPGQGLQFLFEYFSETQRNKGNFPGRFSGRQFSNSRSEMNVSTLELGDSALYLCASSLAGAQETQYFGPGTRLLVL.

Only a few counts were recorded for this clonotype. V and J are TRBV7-2 and TRBJ2-5; a possible D gene is TRBD1 (5 bases). Trimming removed 3 bases from V and 5 bases from J, with 16 bases in between. Germline CDR1 and CDR2: SGHTA and FQGNSA. This CDR3 has 15 residues. DNA of the CDR3: TGTGCCAGCAGCTTCACAGGCTATCGAGGCGAGACCCAGTACTTC. It translates to CASSFTGYRGETQYF.

This chain connects TRBV29-1 to TRBJ1-1; D perhaps matches TRBD1 (5 bases). This CDR3 is built from 14 residues. Germline loops: CDR1 SQVTM, CDR2 ANQGSEA. V was shortened by 8 bases and J by 1 base, with 17 bases between the two germline ends. The CDR3 region is CSTLPGPGNTEAFF. CDR3 in DNA: TGCAGCACCCTTCCGGGACCGGGGAACACTGAAGCTTTCTTT.

This clonotype was counted ten times or more. The chain is built from TRBV20-1 and TRBJ2-1; 7 bases map to TRBD1. The germline V gene has CDR1 DFQATT and CDR2 SNEGSKA (reference sequence). V dropped 6 bases and J dropped 6; count of bases not matched to a gene: 11. The CDR3 has 14 residues. The chain's CDR3 is CSADLGTVFNEQFF. Here the CDR3 DNA reads TGCAGTGCCGACCTCGGGACAGTTTTCAATGAGCAGTTCTTC.

The chain employs TRBV4-2 and TRBJ2-4; tentatively, D is TRBD2 (6 bases). The germline V gene has CDR1 LGHNA and CDR2 YNFKEQ. This CDR3 contains 18 residues. V lost 2 bases and J 0 bases, leaving 17 bases between the germline ends. The CDR3 DNA is TGTGCCAGCAGCCAATTTTCCCAGCGGGCGAAAGCCAAAAACATTCAGTACTTC. Amino acid sequence: CASSQFSQRAKAKNIQYF.

This clonotype was counted a few times. The chain joins TRBV7-2 to TRBJ2-7; 10 bases are a match to TRBD2. Trimming cost V 1 base and J 6 bases; bases outside gene matches: 3. Germline V lookup: CDR1 SGHTA, CDR2 FQGNSA. CDR3 length equals 14 residues. CDR3 bases: TGTGCCAGCAGCTTAGAGGGACTAGCGTCCGAGCAGTACTTC. Amino acids: CASSLEGLASEQYF.

The rearrangement joins TRBV7-2 to TRBJ2-5, with 10 bases identical to TRBD2. In germline, CDR1 is SGHTA, CDR2 FQGNSA. This CDR3 comprises 16 residues. The V gene end was trimmed by 1 base and the J gene end by 4 bases; junction bases not matched to a gene: 6. For the CDR3, the DNA is TGTGCCAGCAGCTTAGTCCCAGCGGGAGGGCCAGAGACCCAGTACTTC. As protein: CASSLVPAGGPETQYF.

This clonotype was seen a handful of times. The chain employs TRBV15 and TRBJ2-5; TRBD1 might be the D (5 bases). V was trimmed by 4 bases and J by 5 bases, leaving 11 bases between them. The CDR3 totals 13 residues. The V gene's germline CDR1 is LNHNV and CDR2 YYDKDF (reference sequence). CDR3 sequence (DNA): TGTGCCACCAGCACATCAGGGTTGGAGACCCAGTACTTC. Translating it yields CATSTSGLETQYF.

The CDR3: CASKAGTMTTGELFF. In DNA form, the CDR3 reads TGCGCCAGCAAGGCGGGGACCATGACCACCGGGGAGCTGTTTTTT. The chain joins TRBV5-1 to TRBJ2-2; D may be TRBD2 (6 bases). CDR3 size: 15 residues. The V gene's germline CDR1 is SGHRS and CDR2 YFSETQ. Trimming stripped 6 bases from V and 4 bases from J, with 16 bases between.

This chain connects TRBV5-1 to TRBJ2-3; D ambiguous. The CDR3 spans 15 residues. Trimming took 4 bases from V and 2 from J, leaving 14 bases between them. Germline CDR1 is SGHRS and CDR2 is YFSETQ. CDR3 sequence (DNA): TGCGCCAGCAGCCCTTTTGCTGGTAACACAGATACGCAGTATTTT. This encodes CASSPFAGNTDTQYF.

For this clonotype: Since no conserved phenylalanine or tryptophan closes the CDR3, a read error is the likely cause. The chain links TRBV11-2 to TRBJ2-3, with 11 bases identical to TRBD1. V was pared by 5 bases and J by 3 bases, with 13 bases of the junction left unmatched. The CDR3 consists of 18 residues. CDR1 and CDR2 from the germline V gene are SGHAT and FQNNGV. The CDR3 DNA follows: TGTGCCAGCAGCCCAAACTGGCGGGACAGGGGGTGGACAGATACGCAGTATTCT. Its translation: CASSPNWRDRGWTDTQYS.

This clonotype was observed a few times. CDR3 loop: CAISVLRGGNTEAFF. CDR3 nucleotides: TGTGCCATCAGTGTCCTGAGGGGCGGTAACACTGAAGCTTTCTTT. This chain connects TRBV10-3 to TRBJ1-1, with TRBD1 as a possible D gene (5 bases). Germline V CDR1 and CDR2: ENHRY, SYGVKD. CDR3 length: 15 amino acids. V was clipped by 4 bases and J by 2 bases, with 14 bases between them.

This clonotype has a count of ten or more. This chain joins TRBV11-2 and TRBJ2-1, with D possibly called TRBD1 or TRBD2 (5 bases each). The length of the CDR3 is 17 residues. Germline CDR1 SGHAT, CDR2 FQNNGV. V lost 2 bases and J 8 bases, leaving 22 bases between the germline ends. The CDR3 sequence is CASSLFLGGGTLDEQFF. CDR3 DNA sequence: TGTGCCAGCAGCTTATTTCTTGGGGGTGGCACTTTGGATGAGCAGTTCTTC. Variable domain in full (rest from reference TRBV11-2 and TRBJ2-1): EAGVAQSPRYKIIEKRQSVAFWCNPISGHATLYWYQQILGQGPKLLIQFQNNGVVDDSQLPKDRFSAERLKGVDSTLKIQPAKLEDSAVYLCASSLFLGGGTLDEQFFGPGTRLTVL.

V gene TRBV2 combines with J gene TRBJ2-7; 11 bases align to TRBD2. V was pared by 5 bases and J by 0 bases, with 3 bases of the junction left unmatched. CDR3 length: 15 amino acids. From germline, CDR1 is SNHLY and CDR2 FYNNEI. This chain's CDR3 is CASSLTSGTSYEQYF. CDR3 DNA sequence: TGTGCCAGCAGTTTGACTAGCGGGACCTCCTACGAGCAGTACTTC.

The V call is TRBV2, the J call TRBJ2-3; 9 bases agree with TRBD1. The V gene's germline CDR1 is SNHLY and CDR2 FYNNEI. The CDR3 consists of 15 residues. V lost 6 bases to trimming and J lost 1 base; unmatched junction nucleotides: 5. This chain's CDR3 is CASSAGQGGTDTQYF. CDR3 DNA sequence: TGTGCCAGCAGCGCGGGACAGGGCGGCACAGATACGCAGTATTTT.

This clonotype has a handful of counts. This chain links TRBV5-6 with TRBJ1-1; no clear D. The CDR3 is 14 residues long. Germline V gene sequence: CDR1 SGHDT, CDR2 YYEEEE. Trimming removed 4 bases at V and 3 bases at J, with 13 bases between. CDR3 sequence: CASSGEGGYTEAFF. The CDR3, as DNA: TGTGCCAGCAGCGGGGAAGGCGGATACACTGAAGCTTTCTTT.

A few counts support this clonotype. V usage is TRBV9 and J usage is TRBJ2-1; tentatively, D is TRBD1 or TRBD2 (5 bases each). The CDR3 covers 15 residues. Trimming shortened V by 0 bases and J by 3 bases, and 10 bases separated the two germline ends. Germline CDR1 and CDR2: SGDLS and YYNGEE. CDR3 in amino acids: CASSVDGAYYNEQFF. The CDR3 coding sequence is TGTGCCAGCAGCGTAGACGGGGCCTACTACAATGAGCAGTTCTTC.

The V gene is TRBV2, the J gene TRBJ1-5, with a weak D call TRBD1 (6 bases). This CDR3 comprises 14 residues. With 8 bases removed from V and 5 bases from J, the gap between germline ends came to 16 bases. Germline values: CDR1 SNHLY, CDR2 FYNNEI. CDR3: CASLGQGFHQPQHF. The CDR3 bases are TGTGCCAGCCTTGGGCAGGGGTTCCATCAGCCCCAGCATTTT.

This clonotype was seen more than once but under ten times. This chain connects TRBV10-3 to TRBJ1-5; no reliable D call. V was clipped by 0 bases and J by 12 bases, with 9 bases between them. There are 12 residues in the CDR3. Germline CDR1 is ENHRY and CDR2 is SYGVKD. The chain's CDR3 is CAISESGTDQHF. Written as DNA, the CDR3 is TGTGCCATCAGTGAGTCGGGAACAGACCAGCATTTT.

In this sample, this clonotype turned up a few times. The CDR3 here is CASSLLATLRGGYNEQFF. In nucleotides, the CDR3 is TGTGCCAGCAGCTTATTGGCTACTCTGCGCGGGGGGTATAATGAGCAGTTCTTC. This sequence joins TRBV11-2 and TRBJ2-1; TRBD2 matches at 8 bases. The ends lost 2 bases at V and 7 bases at J; junction bases unmatched: 16. The CDR3 spans 18 residues. Germline V gene sequence: CDR1 SGHAT, CDR2 FQNNGV.

This chain connects TRBV15 to TRBJ1-1, with 7 positions matching TRBD1. The CDR3 is 14 amino acids. The junction had 5 bases not matched to a gene; V was cut back by 3 bases and J by 4 bases. The germline CDR1 and CDR2 sequences are LNHNV and YYDKDF (reference sequence). The CDR3 nucleotides read TGTGCCACCAGCAGGACGACAGGGTTCACTGAAGCTTTCTTT. It is translated as CATSRTTGFTEAFF.

This clonotype was found a few times. The chain recombines TRBV6-1 with TRBJ2-4, with D perhaps TRBD1 or TRBD2 (5 bases each). Germline lookup yields CDR1 MNHNS and CDR2 SASEGT. The V gene lost 6 bases and the J gene lost 1 base, with 16 bases spanning the gap. The CDR3 is 16 amino acids. The CDR3 DNA is TGTGCCAGCAGCCCCGGGACGGAAATTGCCAAAAACATTCAGTACTTC. Translated, it gives CASSPGTEIAKNIQYF.

This clonotype was picked up a small number of times. The J gene is TRBJ1-4, the V gene TRBV2; TRBD1 matches 8 bases. CDR1 and CDR2 (germline): SNHLY, FYNNEI. This CDR3 contains 15 residues. Trimming took 6 bases from V and 6 from J; bases not matched to a gene: 9. This chain's CDR3 is CASRSDRGVDEKLFF. The CDR3 DNA reads as TGTGCCAGCAGGTCTGACAGGGGAGTTGATGAAAAACTGTTTTTT.

This clonotype was detected many times. The gene calls are TRBV7-2 and TRBJ2-3, with a possible D match to TRBD1 (5 bases). The germline V gene has CDR1 SGHTA and CDR2 FQGNSA. V was pared by 1 base and J by 4 bases, with 12 bases between. CDR3 length: 15 residues. CDR3 amino acids: CASSLGSGKADTQYF. DNA for the CDR3: TGTGCCAGCAGCTTAGGCTCAGGGAAGGCAGATACGCAGTATTTT.

The chain couples TRBV29-1 to TRBJ1-2; tentatively, D is TRBD1 (5 bases). CDR1 and CDR2 (germline): SQVTM, ANQGSEA. V dropped 7 bases and J dropped 8 bases, with 14 bases sitting between them. The CDR3 length is 11 residues. The CDR3 spells CSATPGGGYTF. Written as DNA, the CDR3 is TGCAGCGCCACGCCCGGGGGGGGCTACACCTTC.

The V gene is TRBV20-1, the J gene TRBJ2-3, with 10 bases fitting TRBD2. J was trimmed by 4 bases and V by 4 bases; bases with no gene match: 8. This CDR3 has 15 residues. Germline values: CDR1 DFQATT, CDR2 SNEGSKA (reference sequence). The DNA for the CDR3 is TGCAGTGCTACGGCCGGGACTAGCGCGGCAGATACGCAGTATTTT. As protein: CSATAGTSAADTQYF.